The sequence of this T cell receptor (beta chain) was determined in a study of blood T cell repertoires in COVID-19. About the research overall: T cells, B-cell-depleted T cells, or PBMCs provided the cDNA or gDNA that served as material.

The V gene lost 0 bases and the J gene lost 2 bases, with 12 bases spanning the gap. The CDR3 loop spans 15 amino acids. CDR1 and CDR2 (germline): SGHKS, YYEKEE (reference sequence). Sequencing used immunoSEQ multiplex PCR; TCRdb keeps in-frame clones, though not all of them. The sample holds roughly 570,000 clones, about 88% seen once. Sequenced input: peripheral blood. The rearrangement links TRBV5-5 to TRBJ2-7; D is perhaps TRBD1 (5 bases). This TCR came from a woman aged 45 to 65 with COVID-19, enrolled during active disease. As DNA, the CDR3 is TGTGCCAGCAGCTTGGGGCAGGGAAGCGCCTACGAGCAGTACTTC. This codes for CASSLGQGSAYEQYF.